This T cell receptor beta chain was recorded in a study of T cell repertoires in cytomegalovirus infection. Study as a whole: Indicated by public TCR beta signatures were CMV infection and matching HLA type.

This clonotype has more than one count but fewer than ten. One entry per CDR3 protein, called by TCRdb with MiXCR from the reads. The sample includes under 850,000 distinct CDR3 sequences, approximately 40% of them seen just once. CDR1 is SEHNR, CDR2 FQNEAQ, per germline (reference sequence). V lost 5 bases and J 8 bases, leaving 14 bases between the germline ends. The CDR3 sequence is 13 residues long. The clonotype was recovered from a human donor in good health (CMV status not recorded). Some clones in this sample may be carry-over from other donors' samples. The V call is TRBV7-9, the J call TRBJ2-3, with a possible D match to TRBD1 (7 bases). The sample comprised PBMCs. The CDR3 coding sequence is TGTGCCAGCAGCCCAGGGGGGAGCGGTACGCAGTATTTT. This encodes CASSPGGSGTQYF.